This TCR beta chain was identified during a study of blood T cell repertoires in COVID-19. Study-wide background: Material from acute and convalescent COVID-19 was sourced from the United States, Italy and Spain. The analysed material was cDNA or gDNA that came from T cells, B-cell-depleted T cells, or PBMCs.

CDR1 is GTSNPN, CDR2 SVGIG, per germline (reference sequence). Trimming pared 1 base from V and 1 base from J, leaving 10 bases between. This CDR3 is built from 14 residues. This clone was counted a few times. In the authors' workflow: Amplification with reference gene primers provided the estimates of nucleated cell counts. Sequenced by immunoSEQ multiplex PCR; TCRdb stores in-frame clones only, minus some. V, J and clone size reflect that table, while D and trimming were determined from the DNA. The sample has roughly 140,000 clones; around 84% are singletons. Material for sequencing was peripheral blood. The receptor comes from a woman aged 45-65 years in a cohort sampled during active or convalescent COVID-19. The rearrangement uses TRBV30 and TRBJ1-1; D is ambiguous. Here the CDR3 DNA reads TGTGCCTGGAGTGATTATAGCAGGAACACTGAAGCTTTCTTT. Protein: CAWSDYSRNTEAFF.